This T cell receptor (beta chain) originates from a study of T cells in Graves' hyperthyroidism and ophthalmopathy. Notes on the study in general: Ophthalmopathy was model-predicted a median roughly six months pre-onset. Most thyroid clonotypes expanded above 0.001 appeared in blood too.

Germline CDR1 SGDLS, CDR2 YYNGEE. V gave up 6 bases and J gave up 0 bases, with 11 bases separating them. The CDR3 consists of 14 residues. Disease duration was under 3 months in the ophthalmopathy patients, who also had a Clinical Activity Score of at least 3 and a NOSPECS grade of at least 4. Thyroid ultrasound, orbital computed tomography, clinical symptoms, and serum thyroxine and TRAb underpinned diagnoses. This clonotype was counted between two and nine times. As yet, its antigen is unknown. Using RNA transcripts as the source, TCR beta CDR3 regions were amplified. Initially, a first-round RT-PCR of the TCR CDR3 employed the HTBI primer set. A single record per CDR3 protein comes from TCRdb applying MiXCR to the multiplex PCR reads. The sample holds 300,000 to 450,000 distinct CDR3 sequences, about 14% seen once.

This clonotype was sampled from a woman aged 25 to 39 with Graves' ophthalmopathy. This chain connects TRBV9 to TRBJ2-3, with D perhaps matching TRBD1 or TRBD2 (5 bases each). Sequenced material: blood. The CDR3 reads CASMPGPSTDTQYF. The CDR3 nucleotides read TGTGCCAGCATGCCGGGGCCTAGCACAGATACGCAGTATTTT. Supplemented by reference TRBV9 and TRBJ2-3, the full variable domain reads DSGVTQTPKHLITATGQRVTLRCSPRSGDLSVYWYQQSLDQGLQFLIQYYNGEERAKGNILERFSAQQFPDLHSELNLSSLELGDSALYFCASMPGPSTDTQYFGPGTRLTVL.